This TCR beta chain was recorded in a study of CD8 T cells in ankylosing spondylitis. Study results and caveats: Some motif variants had been reported before (in reactive arthritis synovial fluid and blood). Roughly eight highly homologous variants made up a TCR beta motif that seemed to typify ankylosing spondylitis blood.

Quantitative 5'-RACE with molecular barcodes produced the TCR beta libraries. TCRdb reprocessed the 5' RACE reads via MiXCR and lists one record per CDR3 protein. The sample yields about 200,000 distinct CDR3 sequences, around 13% seen once. Only a few counts were recorded for this clonotype. No antigen is known for it. Per the germline V gene, CDR1 is LGHNA and CDR2 is YNFKEQ. V lost 0 bases and J lost 3, with 8 bases in between. The length of the CDR3 is 14 residues. J is TRBJ1-2 and V is TRBV4-2; no firm D call. Sequencing was done on a sample of blood, either unsorted or a sorted T cell fraction (not recorded which). This sequence originates from a male donor with ankylosing spondylitis or in good health (not recorded which). The CDR3 DNA reads TGTGCCAGCAGCCAAGATCTCGTCTACTATGGCTACACCTTC. This gives the protein CASSQDLVYYGYTF.